This T cell receptor beta chain was sequenced during a study of blood T cell repertoires in COVID-19. Turning to the study itself: Collection of acute and convalescent COVID-19 samples took place in the United States, Italy and Spain. In each case, the material was cDNA or gDNA derived from T cells, B-cell-depleted T cells, or PBMCs.

Per the authors' pipeline: From reference gene primer amplification, estimates of nucleated cell counts were derived. Profiled with immunoSEQ multiplex PCR; TCRdb holds only in-frame clones, not every one. V and J calls and clone size are copied from that table; D and trimming were computed from the DNA. Among some 150,000 clones listed, more than 65% were seen once. CDR3 length equals 12 residues. Deletions cut 5 bases from V and 6 bases from J, with 9 bases between. Germline V CDR1 and CDR2: SNHLY, FYNNEI. The rearrangement links TRBV2 to TRBJ2-3; the D is unclear. Sequencing input: peripheral blood. The receptor was isolated from a woman in her forties or fifties with acute or convalescent COVID-19. CDR3 nucleotide sequence: TGTGCCAGCAGTTGGCGGTCCGATACGCAGTATTTT. Translating gives CASSWRSDTQYF.